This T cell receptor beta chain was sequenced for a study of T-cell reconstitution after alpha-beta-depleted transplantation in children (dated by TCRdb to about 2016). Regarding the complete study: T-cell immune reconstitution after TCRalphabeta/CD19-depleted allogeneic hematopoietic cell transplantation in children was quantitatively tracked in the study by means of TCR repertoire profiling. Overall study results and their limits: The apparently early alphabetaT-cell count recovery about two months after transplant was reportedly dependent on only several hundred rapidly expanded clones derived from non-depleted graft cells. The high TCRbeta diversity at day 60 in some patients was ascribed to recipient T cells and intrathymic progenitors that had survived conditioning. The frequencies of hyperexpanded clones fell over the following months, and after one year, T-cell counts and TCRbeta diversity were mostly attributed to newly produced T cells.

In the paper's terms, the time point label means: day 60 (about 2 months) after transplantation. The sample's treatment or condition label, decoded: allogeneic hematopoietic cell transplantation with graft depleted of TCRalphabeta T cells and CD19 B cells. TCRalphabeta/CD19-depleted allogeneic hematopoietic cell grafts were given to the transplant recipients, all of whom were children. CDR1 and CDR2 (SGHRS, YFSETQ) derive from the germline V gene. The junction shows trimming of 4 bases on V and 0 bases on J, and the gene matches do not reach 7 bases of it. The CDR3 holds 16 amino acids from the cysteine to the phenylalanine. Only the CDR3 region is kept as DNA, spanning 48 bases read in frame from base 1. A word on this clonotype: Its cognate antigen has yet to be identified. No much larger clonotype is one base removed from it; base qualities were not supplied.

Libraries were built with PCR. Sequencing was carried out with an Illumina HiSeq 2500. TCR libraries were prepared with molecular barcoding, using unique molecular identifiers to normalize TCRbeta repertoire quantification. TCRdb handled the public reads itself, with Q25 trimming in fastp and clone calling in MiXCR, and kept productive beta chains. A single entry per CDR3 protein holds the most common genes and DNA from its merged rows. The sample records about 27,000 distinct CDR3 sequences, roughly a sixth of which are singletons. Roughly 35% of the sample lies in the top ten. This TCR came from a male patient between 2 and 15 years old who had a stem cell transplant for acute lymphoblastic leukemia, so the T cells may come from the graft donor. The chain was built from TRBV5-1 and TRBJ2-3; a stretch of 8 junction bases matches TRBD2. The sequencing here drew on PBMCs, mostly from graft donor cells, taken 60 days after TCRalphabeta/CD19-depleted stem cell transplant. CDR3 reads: CASSPPLAVSTDTQYF. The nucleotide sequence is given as TGCGCCAGCAGCCCCCCACTAGCGGTAAGCACAGATACGCAGTATTTT.